The clone carrying this T cell receptor beta chain was counted many times. This sample is drawn from a study of regulatory T cells in long-lasting Graves disease. The TCR beta library used iRepertoire HTBI primers with Arm-PCR amplification of CDR3. Original processing notes: Samples jointly harbored about 62 TRBV and 12 to 15 TRBJ segments. TCRdb processed the multiplex PCR reads anew with MiXCR; each CDR3 protein has one entry. The V and J calls follow TCRdb's processing rather than the paper's. The repertoire has some 450,000 distinct CDR3 sequences, about a quarter of them found once; the top ten carry approximately 26%. Time point noted: persistent/refractory GD, antithyroid drugs over 5 years with positive TRAb. From RNA extracted from PBMCs, the TCR library was made. It was an endocrinology department in Xi'an, China, that provided the patients. The sequences come from peripheral blood mononuclear cells (PBMCs), collected when the disease was refractory, from a patient treated with antithyroid drugs. The receptor was derived from a female donor with Graves disease.

The CDR3 coding sequence is TGTGCCAGCAGTTTGGTCGGTCAAACGGGAGGCTACACCTTC. Amino acid sequence: CASSLVGQTGGYTF. V gene TRBV28 combines with J gene TRBJ1-2; no definite D call. Germline CDR1 reads MDHEN; CDR2 reads SYDVKM. V lost 3 bases and J lost 8, with 16 bases in between. CDR3 length: 14 amino acids.